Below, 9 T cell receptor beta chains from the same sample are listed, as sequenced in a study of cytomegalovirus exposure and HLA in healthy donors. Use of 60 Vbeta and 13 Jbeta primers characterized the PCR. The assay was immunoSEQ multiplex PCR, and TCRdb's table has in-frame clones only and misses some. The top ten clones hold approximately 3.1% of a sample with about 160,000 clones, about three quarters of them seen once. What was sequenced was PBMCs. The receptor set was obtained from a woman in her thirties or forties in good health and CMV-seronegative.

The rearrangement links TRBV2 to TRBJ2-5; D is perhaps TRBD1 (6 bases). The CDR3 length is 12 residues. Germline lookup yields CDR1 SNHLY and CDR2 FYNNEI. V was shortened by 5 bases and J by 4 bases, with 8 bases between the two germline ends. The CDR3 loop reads CASSWTVETQYF. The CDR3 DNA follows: TGTGCCAGCAGTTGGACAGTAGAGACCCAGTACTTC.

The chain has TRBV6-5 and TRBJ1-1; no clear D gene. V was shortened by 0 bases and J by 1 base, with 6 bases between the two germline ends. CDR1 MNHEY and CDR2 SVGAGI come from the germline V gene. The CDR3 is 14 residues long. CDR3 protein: CASSYSRRNTEAFF. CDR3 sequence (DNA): TGTGCCAGCAGTTACTCGAGGAGGAACACTGAAGCTTTCTTT.

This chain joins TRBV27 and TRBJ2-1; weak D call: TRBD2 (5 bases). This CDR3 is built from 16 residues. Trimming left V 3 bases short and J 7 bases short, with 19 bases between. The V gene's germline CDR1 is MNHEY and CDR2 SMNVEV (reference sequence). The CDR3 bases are TGTGCCAGCAGTTTTGTTCCGGGGTCGAGTTCAAATGAGCAGTTCTTC. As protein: CASSFVPGSSSNEQFF.

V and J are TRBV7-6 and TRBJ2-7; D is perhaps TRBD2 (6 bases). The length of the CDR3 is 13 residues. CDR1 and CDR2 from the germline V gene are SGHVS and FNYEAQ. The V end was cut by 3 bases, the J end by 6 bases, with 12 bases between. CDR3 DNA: TGTGCCAGCAGCTTTTCGCAGGGAGGCGAGCAGTACTTC. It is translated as CASSFSQGGEQYF.

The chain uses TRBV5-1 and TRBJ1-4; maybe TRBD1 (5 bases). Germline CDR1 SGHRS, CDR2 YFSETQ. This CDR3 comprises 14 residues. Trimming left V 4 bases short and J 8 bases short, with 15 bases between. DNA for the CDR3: TGCGCCAGCAGCACCGCAGGGTATGAAGAAAAACTGTTTTTT. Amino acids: CASSTAGYEEKLFF.

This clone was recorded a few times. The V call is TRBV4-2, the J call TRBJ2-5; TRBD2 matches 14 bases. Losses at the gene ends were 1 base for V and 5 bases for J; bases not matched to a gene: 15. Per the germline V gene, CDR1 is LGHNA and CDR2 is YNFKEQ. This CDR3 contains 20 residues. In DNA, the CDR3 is TGTGCCAGCAGCCAAGTGGGACGGGGGACTAGCGGGGGACGGAGGGAGACCCAGTACTTC. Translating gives CASSQVGRGTSGGRRETQYF.

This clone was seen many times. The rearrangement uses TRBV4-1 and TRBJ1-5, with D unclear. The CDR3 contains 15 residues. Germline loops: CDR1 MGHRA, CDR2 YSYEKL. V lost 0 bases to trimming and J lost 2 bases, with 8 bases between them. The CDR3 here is CASSQDLRGNQPQHF. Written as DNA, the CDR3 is TGCGCCAGCAGCCAAGATCTTAGAGGCAATCAGCCCCAGCATTTT.

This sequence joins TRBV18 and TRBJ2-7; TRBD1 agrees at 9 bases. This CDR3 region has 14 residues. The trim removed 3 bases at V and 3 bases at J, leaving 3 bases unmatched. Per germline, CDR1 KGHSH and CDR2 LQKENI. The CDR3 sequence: CASSPTGQGYEQYF. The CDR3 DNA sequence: TGTGCCAGCTCACCGACGGGACAGGGCTACGAGCAGTACTTC.

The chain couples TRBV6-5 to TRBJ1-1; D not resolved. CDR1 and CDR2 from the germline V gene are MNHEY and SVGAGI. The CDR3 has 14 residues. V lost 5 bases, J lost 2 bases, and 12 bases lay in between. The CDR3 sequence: CASSESFLNTEAFF. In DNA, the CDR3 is TGTGCCAGCAGTGAGAGCTTCTTAAACACTGAAGCTTTCTTT.